The clone carrying this T cell receptor beta chain was seen a few times. It was with unique molecular identifiers that the TCRbeta library was prepared. TCRdb re-called the PCR reads through MiXCR, storing one row per CDR3 protein. The sample consists of around 480,000 distinct CDR3 sequences, 30% to 35% of them appearing once. This specimen belongs to a study of T-cell reconstitution after alpha-beta-depleted transplantation in children. CDR3 length: 14 amino acids. V was pared by 5 bases and J by 3 bases, with 13 bases between. The material sequenced was PBMCs from the stem cell graft donor, taken from the stem cell graft. The V gene is TRBV12-3 or TRBV12-4, the J gene TRBJ1-2; the D gene is possibly TRBD1 (5 bases). The clonotype comes from a human donor who donated a stem cell graft to a child with aplastic anemia. Written as DNA, the CDR3 is TGTGCCAGCAGTCCTCGGGGGGGAGACTATGGCTACACCTTC. Its translation is CASSPRGGDYGYTF.